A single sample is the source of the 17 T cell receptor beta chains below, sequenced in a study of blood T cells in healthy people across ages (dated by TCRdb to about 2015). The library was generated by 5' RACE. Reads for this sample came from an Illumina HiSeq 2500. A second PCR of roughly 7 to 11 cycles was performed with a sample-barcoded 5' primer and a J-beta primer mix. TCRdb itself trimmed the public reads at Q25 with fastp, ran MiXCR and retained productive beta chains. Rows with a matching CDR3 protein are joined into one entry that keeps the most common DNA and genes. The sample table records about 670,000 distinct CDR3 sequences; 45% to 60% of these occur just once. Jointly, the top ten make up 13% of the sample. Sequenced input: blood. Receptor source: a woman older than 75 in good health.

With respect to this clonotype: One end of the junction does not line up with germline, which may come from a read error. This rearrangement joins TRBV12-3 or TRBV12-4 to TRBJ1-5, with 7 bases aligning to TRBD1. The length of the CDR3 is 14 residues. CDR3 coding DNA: TGTGCCAGCAGGTCGACAGGGAGCAAGCAGCCCCAGCATTTT. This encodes CASRSTGSKQPQHF.

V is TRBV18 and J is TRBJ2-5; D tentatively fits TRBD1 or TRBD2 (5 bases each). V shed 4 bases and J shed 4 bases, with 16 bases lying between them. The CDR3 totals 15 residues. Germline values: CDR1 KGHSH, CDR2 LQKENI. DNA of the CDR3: TGTGCCAGCTCACTACTAAGGGGACGGCCAGAGACCCAGTACTTC. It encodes CASSLLRGRPETQYF.

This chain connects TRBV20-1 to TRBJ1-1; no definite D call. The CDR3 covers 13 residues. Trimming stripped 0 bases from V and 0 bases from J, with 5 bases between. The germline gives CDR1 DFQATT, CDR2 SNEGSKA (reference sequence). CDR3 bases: TGCAGTGCTAGAGACAGCCTGAACACTGAAGCTTTCTTT. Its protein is CSARDSLNTEAFF.

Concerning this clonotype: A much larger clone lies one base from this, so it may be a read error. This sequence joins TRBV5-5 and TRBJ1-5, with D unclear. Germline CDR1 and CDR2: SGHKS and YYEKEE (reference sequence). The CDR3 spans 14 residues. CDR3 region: CASSSSYSNQPRHF. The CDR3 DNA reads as TGTGCCAGCAGCTCGTCTTATAGCAATCAGCCCCGGCATTTT.

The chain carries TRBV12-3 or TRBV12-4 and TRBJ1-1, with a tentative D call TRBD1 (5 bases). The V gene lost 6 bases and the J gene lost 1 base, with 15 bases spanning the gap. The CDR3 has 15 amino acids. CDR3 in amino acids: CASSKTGTRNTEAFF. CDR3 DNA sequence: TGTGCCAGCAGCAAGACCGGGACCCGGAACACTGAAGCTTTCTTT.

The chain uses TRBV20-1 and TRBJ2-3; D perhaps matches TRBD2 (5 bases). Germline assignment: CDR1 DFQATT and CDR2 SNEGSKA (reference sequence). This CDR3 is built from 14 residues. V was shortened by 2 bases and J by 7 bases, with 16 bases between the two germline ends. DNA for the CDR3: TGCAGTGCTAGACTGGATGGAAGGAGGAATACGCAGTATTTT. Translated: CSARLDGRRNTQYF.

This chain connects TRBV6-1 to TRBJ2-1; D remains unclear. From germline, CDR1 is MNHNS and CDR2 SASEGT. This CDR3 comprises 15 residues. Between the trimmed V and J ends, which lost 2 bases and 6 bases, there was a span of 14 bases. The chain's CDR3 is CASSELVGNPNEQFF. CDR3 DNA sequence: TGTGCCAGCAGTGAATTAGTAGGTAATCCCAATGAGCAGTTCTTC.

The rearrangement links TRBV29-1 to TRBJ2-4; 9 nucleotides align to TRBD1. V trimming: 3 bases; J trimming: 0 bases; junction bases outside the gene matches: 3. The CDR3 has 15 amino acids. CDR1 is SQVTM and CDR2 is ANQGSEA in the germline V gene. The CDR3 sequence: CSVEGDREAKNIQYF. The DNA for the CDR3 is TGCAGCGTTGAGGGGGACAGGGAAGCCAAAAACATTCAGTACTTC.

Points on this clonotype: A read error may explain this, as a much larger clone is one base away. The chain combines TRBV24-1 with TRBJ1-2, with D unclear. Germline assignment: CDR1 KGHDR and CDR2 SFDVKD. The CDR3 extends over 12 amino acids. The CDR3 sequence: CAISDLAYGYTF. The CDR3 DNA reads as TGTGCCATCAGTGATTTGGCCTATGGCTACACCTTC.

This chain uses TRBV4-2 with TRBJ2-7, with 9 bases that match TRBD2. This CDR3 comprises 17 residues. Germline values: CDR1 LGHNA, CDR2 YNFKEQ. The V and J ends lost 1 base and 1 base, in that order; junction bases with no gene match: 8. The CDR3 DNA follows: TGTGCCAGCAGCCAAGCGGCCACAACTAGCGGGTCCTACGAGCAGTACTTC. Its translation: CASSQAATTSGSYEQYF.

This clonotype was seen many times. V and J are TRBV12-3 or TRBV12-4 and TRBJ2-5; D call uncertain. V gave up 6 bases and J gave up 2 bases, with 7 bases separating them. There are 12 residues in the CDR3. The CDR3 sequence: CASRLGQETQYF. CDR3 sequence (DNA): TGTGCCAGCAGACTGGGACAAGAGACCCAGTACTTC.

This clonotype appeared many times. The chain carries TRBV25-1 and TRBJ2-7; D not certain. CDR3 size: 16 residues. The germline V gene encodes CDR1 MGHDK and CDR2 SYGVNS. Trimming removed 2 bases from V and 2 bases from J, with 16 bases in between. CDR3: CASSEDETLGAYEQYF. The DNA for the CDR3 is TGTGCCAGCAGTGAAGACGAGACCCTAGGCGCCTACGAGCAGTACTTC.

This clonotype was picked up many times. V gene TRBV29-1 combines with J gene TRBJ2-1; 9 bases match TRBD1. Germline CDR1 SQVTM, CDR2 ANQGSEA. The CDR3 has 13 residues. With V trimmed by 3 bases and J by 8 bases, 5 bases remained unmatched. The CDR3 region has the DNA TGCAGCGTTGACCCGGACAGGGGACATGAGCAGTTCTTC. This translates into CSVDPDRGHEQFF.

DNA of the CDR3: TGTGCCACCAGTCAACACCGGACAGGTGGTTACAATGAGCAGTTCTTC. Its translation: CATSQHRTGGYNEQFF. This sequence joins TRBV24-1 and TRBJ2-1; TRBD1 aligns across 7 bases. The V gene end was trimmed by 6 bases and the J gene end by 4 bases; junction bases not matched to a gene: 11. This CDR3 spans 16 amino acids. Germline loops: CDR1 KGHDR, CDR2 SFDVKD.

The CDR3 loop is CSATTSGRGDTQYF. The CDR3 nucleotides read TGCAGTGCCACTACTTCAGGGCGAGGAGATACGCAGTATTTT. V gene TRBV20-1 combines with J gene TRBJ2-3, with D possibly TRBD1 on 5 matching bases. This CDR3 contains 14 residues. Trimming removed 6 bases from V and 5 bases from J, with 18 bases in between. The V gene's germline CDR1 is DFQATT and CDR2 SNEGSKA (reference sequence).

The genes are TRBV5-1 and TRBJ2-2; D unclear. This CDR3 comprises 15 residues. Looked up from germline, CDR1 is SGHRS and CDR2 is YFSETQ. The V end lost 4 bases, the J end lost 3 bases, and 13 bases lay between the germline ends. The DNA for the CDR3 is TGCGCCAGCAGCCTGAGCAGGCAGGACACCGGGGAGCTGTTTTTT. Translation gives CASSLSRQDTGELFF.

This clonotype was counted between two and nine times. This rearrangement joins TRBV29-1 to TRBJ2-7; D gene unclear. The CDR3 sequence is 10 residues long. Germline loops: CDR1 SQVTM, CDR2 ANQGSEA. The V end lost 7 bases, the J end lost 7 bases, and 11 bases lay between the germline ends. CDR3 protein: CSGAGHEQYF. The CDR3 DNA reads TGCAGCGGGGCCGGCCATGAGCAGTACTTC.